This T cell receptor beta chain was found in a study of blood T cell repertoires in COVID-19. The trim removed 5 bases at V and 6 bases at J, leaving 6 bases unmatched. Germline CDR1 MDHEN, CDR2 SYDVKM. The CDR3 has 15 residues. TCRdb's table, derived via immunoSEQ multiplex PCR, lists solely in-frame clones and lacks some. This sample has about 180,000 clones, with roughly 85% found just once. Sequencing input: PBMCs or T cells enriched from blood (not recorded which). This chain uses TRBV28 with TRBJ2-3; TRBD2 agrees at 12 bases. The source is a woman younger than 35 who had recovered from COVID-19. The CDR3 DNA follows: TGTGCCAGCAGTCCCGGGACTAGCGGGCAGGATACGCAGTATTTT. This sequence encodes CASSPGTSGQDTQYF.